This TCR beta chain originates from a study of control samples from healthy donors and cancer patients. The CDR3 extends over 17 amino acids. Per the germline V gene, CDR1 is SGHRS and CDR2 is YFSETQ. J was trimmed by 3 bases and V by 3 bases; bases with no gene match: 11. Profiling relied on immunoSEQ multiplex PCR, and the TCRdb table lists in-frame clones only, not all of them. Among some 80,000 clones listed, just under 90% were seen once. The genes are TRBV5-1 and TRBJ1-2; TRBD1 matches 10 bases. This receptor was taken from a man aged 50-60 years in good health. Sequenced sample: blood. The CDR3 coding sequence is TGCGCCAGCAGCTCCGGAAGGGGACAGGGGTTATACTATGGCTACACCTTC. It yields the protein CASSSGRGQGLYYGYTF.